The 10 T cell receptor beta chains listed next were all sequenced from one sample in a study of cytomegalovirus exposure and HLA in healthy donors. PCR used 60 Vbeta primers and 13 Jbeta primers. Here immunoSEQ multiplex PCR was the method, and the copy in TCRdb shows in-frame clones only, minus some. The repertoire holds under 150,000 clones, with roughly 80% as singletons. Sequences were obtained from PBMCs. The receptors originated from a female donor in good health and CMV-seronegative.

The CDR3 bases are TGTGCCAGCAGTTTGCGGACAGGGAGTAGCAATCAGCCCCAGCATTTT. Translated: CASSLRTGSSNQPQHF. The chain uses TRBV28 and TRBJ1-5, with TRBD1 matching over 8 bases. J was trimmed by 0 bases and V by 3 bases; bases with no gene match: 4. This CDR3 is 16 amino acids long. Germline CDR1 and CDR2: MDHEN and SYDVKM.

V gene TRBV4-3 combines with J gene TRBJ2-1, with D possibly matching TRBD2 (6 bases). CDR1 and CDR2 (germline): LGHNA, YSLEER. The CDR3 is 16 residues long. V was trimmed by 4 bases and J by 7 bases, leaving 20 bases between them. This CDR3 is CASSRGLHGAGNEQFF. CDR3 nucleotides: TGCGCCAGCAGCCGGGGACTTCACGGGGCAGGGAATGAGCAGTTCTTC.

J is TRBJ2-1 and V is TRBV11-2; maybe TRBD1 (6 bases). Germline V gene lookup returns CDR1 SGHAT and CDR2 FQNNGV. The CDR3 consists of 16 residues. The V gene lost 5 bases and the J gene lost 5 bases, with 19 bases spanning the gap. The CDR3, as DNA: TGTGCCAGCAGCGAATATCCGGGACAACTAAACAATGAGCAGTTCTTC. Its protein product is CASSEYPGQLNNEQFF.

The V call is TRBV11-2, the J call TRBJ2-7; 9 positions agree with TRBD1. CDR1 SGHAT and CDR2 FQNNGV come from the germline V gene. This CDR3 comprises 14 residues. V lost 5 bases to trimming and J lost 4 bases; unmatched junction nucleotides: 6. CDR3 protein: CASSVDRGWYEQYF. The DNA of the CDR3 is TGTGCCAGCAGCGTCGACAGGGGGTGGTACGAGCAGTACTTC.

The chain has TRBV2 and TRBJ1-5; 8 nucleotides agree with TRBD1. V lost 5 bases to trimming and J lost 11 bases; unmatched junction nucleotides: 8. CDR1 SNHLY and CDR2 FYNNEI come from the germline V gene. This CDR3 spans 13 amino acids. In DNA form, the CDR3 reads TGTGCCAGCAGTCGCCAGGGGGCCCCAGCCCAGCATTTT. It codes for CASSRQGAPAQHF.

The chain recombines TRBV7-9 with TRBJ2-6, with TRBD1 as a possible D gene (6 bases). Germline assignment: CDR1 SEHNR and CDR2 FQNEAQ (reference sequence). V was pared by 5 bases and J by 0 bases, with 11 bases between. This CDR3 has 16 residues. This CDR3 reads CASSQDRSSGANVLTF. The CDR3 DNA is TGTGCCAGCAGCCAAGACAGGTCCTCTGGGGCCAACGTCCTGACTTTC.

The chain uses TRBV6-6 and TRBJ2-2; tentative D call: TRBD1 (6 bases). CDR1 and CDR2 (germline): MNHNY, SVGAGI (reference sequence). V was shortened by 2 bases and J by 1 base, with 8 bases between the two germline ends. CDR3 length: 15 residues. The CDR3 reads CASSYGTMNTGELFF. Here the CDR3 DNA reads TGTGCCAGCAGTTACGGGACAATGAACACCGGGGAGCTGTTTTTT.

The chain carries TRBV30 and TRBJ2-7, with 8 positions matching TRBD2. CDR1 is GTSNPN and CDR2 is SVGIG in the germline V gene (reference sequence). The CDR3 loop spans 14 amino acids. The junction had 9 bases not matched to a gene; V was cut back by 4 bases and J by 4 bases. The CDR3 nucleotides are TGTGCCTGGACCCTTGGACTAGCAGGGTACGAGCAGTACTTC. Translated: CAWTLGLAGYEQYF.

J is TRBJ1-2 and V is TRBV5-5; D unclear. The CDR3 totals 14 residues. The germline CDR1 and CDR2 sequences are SGHKS and YYEKEE (reference sequence). Trimming pared 1 base from V and 0 bases from J, leaving 7 bases between. CDR3 sequence reads: CASSLFSANYGYTF. Written as DNA, the CDR3 is TGTGCCAGCAGCTTGTTTTCGGCTAACTATGGCTACACCTTC.

The chain combines TRBV6-5 with TRBJ2-3, with 10 bases that match TRBD2. The V and J ends lost 4 bases and 0 bases, in that order; junction bases with no gene match: 4. The germline CDR1 and CDR2 sequences are MNHEY and SVGAGI. The CDR3 contains 16 residues. CDR3 region: CASSWKRGGSTDTQYF. The DNA of the CDR3 is TGTGCCAGCAGTTGGAAGCGGGGGGGCAGCACAGATACGCAGTATTTT.